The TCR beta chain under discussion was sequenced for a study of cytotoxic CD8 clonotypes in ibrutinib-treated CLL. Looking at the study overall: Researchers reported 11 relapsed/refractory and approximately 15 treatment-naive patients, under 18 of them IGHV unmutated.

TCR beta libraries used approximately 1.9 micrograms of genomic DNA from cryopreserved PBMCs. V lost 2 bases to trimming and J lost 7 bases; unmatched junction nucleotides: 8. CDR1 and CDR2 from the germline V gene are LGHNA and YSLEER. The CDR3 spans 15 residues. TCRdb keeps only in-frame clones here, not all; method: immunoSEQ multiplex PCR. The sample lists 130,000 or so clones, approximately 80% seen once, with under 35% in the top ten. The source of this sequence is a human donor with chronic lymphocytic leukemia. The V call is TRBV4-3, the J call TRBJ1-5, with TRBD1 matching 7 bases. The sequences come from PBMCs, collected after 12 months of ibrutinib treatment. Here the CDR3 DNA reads TGCGCCAGCAGCCAAAAGTACAGGGGAGGCCAGCCCCAGCATTTT. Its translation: CASSQKYRGGQPQHF.